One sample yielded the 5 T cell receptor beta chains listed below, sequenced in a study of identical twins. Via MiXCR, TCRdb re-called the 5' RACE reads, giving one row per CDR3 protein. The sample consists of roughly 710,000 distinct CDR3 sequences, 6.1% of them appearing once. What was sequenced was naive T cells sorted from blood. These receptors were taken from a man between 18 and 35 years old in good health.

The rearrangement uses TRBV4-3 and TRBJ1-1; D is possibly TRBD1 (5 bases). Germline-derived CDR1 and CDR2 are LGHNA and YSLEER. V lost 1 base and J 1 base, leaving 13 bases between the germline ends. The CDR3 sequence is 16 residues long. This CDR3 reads CASSQGSGSRNTEAFF. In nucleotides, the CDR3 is TGCGCCAGCAGCCAAGGCTCAGGGTCCCGGAACACTGAAGCTTTCTTT.

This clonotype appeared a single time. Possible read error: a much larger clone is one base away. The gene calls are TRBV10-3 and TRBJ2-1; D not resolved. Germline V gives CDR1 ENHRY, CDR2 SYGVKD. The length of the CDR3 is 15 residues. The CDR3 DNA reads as TGTGCCATCAGTGTCGGCGAGAGCTCCTACAATGAGCGGTTCTTC. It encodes CAISVGESSYNERFF.

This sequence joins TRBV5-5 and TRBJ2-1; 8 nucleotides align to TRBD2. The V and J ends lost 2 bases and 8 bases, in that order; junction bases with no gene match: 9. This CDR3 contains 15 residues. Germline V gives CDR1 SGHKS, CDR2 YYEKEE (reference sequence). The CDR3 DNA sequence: TGTGCCAGCAGCTTTCTGCGGGGACTAGGAGATGAGCAGTTCTTC. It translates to CASSFLRGLGDEQFF.

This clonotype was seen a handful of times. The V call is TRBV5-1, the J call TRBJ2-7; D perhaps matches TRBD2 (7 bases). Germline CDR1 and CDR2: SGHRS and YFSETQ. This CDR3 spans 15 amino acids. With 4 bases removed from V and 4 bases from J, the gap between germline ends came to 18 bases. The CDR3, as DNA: TGCGCCAGCAGCGATTGGGGGGGCAAAGATTACGAGCAGTACTTC. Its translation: CASSDWGGKDYEQYF.

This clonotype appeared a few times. The CDR3 spells CASSLVGTGTQETQYF. The DNA for the CDR3 is TGTGCCAGCAGCTTAGTGGGGACAGGGACCCAAGAGACCCAGTACTTC. V and J are TRBV11-3 and TRBJ2-5; 9 bases match TRBD1. The CDR3 runs to 16 residues. V was pared by 1 base and J by 1 base, with 4 bases of the junction left unmatched. Looked up from germline, CDR1 is SGHNT and CDR2 is YENEEA.